The TCR delta chain under discussion was sequenced for a study of γδ T cells in repeated Plasmodium falciparum infection. A few counts support this clone. This DNA translates differently at residue 5 from the TCRdb protein, which is that of a much larger clone; a read error is likely, and the protein shown is the DNA's own translation. Vgamma9/Vdelta2+ and Vdelta2-negative gammadelta T cells were flow-sorted from PBMC for bulk sequencing. TCRdb re-called the multiplex PCR reads with CATT. The repertoire includes 75,000 to 95,000 delta-chain clones, 0.75% to 1% of them detected once, and roughly 9.9% sits in the top ten. CDR1 and CDR2 (germline): TSWWSYY, QGS. Trimming cost V 4 bases and J 4 bases; bases outside gene matches: 21. This CDR3 has 20 residues.

This clonotype was obtained from a pool of human donors (malaria-infected and uninfected, not separated). The rearrangement uses TRDV1 and TRDJ1; TRDD3 matches 10 bases. The sequenced sample consisted of gamma-delta T cells from blood. The CDR3 protein is CALGGLVPKWGIPSVDKLIF. The CDR3 DNA is TGTGCTCTTGGGGGACTAGTTCCGAAATGGGGGATACCATCGGTCGATAAACTCATCTTT.